This T cell receptor beta chain was sequenced in a study of response to subunit inactivated influenza vaccine. This clonotype was observed many times. The target antigen is unknown. The J segment lost 1 base and the V segment lost 0 bases, leaving 5 bases of the junction unmatched. This CDR3 contains 18 residues. Germline CDR1 and CDR2: LGHNA and YNFKEQ. Findings of the study overall: Authors suggested that a seasonal influenza vaccination recruits few new T cells each time.

TCRdb used MiXCR to reprocess the RT-PCR reads, holding one entry per CDR3 protein. The data contain approximately 700,000 distinct CDR3 sequences, around 14% of them seen just once; the ten biggest clones take up approximately 7%. This chain uses TRBV4-2 with TRBJ2-2; 10 bases agree with TRBD2. Sequenced material: PBMCs from blood, taken less than 15 days before vaccination. The sequence was obtained from a man in his forties or fifties who received an inactivated influenza vaccine. The CDR3 sequence: CASSQETSGSGNTGELFF. DNA of the CDR3: TGTGCCAGCAGCCAAGAGACTAGCGGGTCCGGGAACACCGGGGAGCTGTTTTTT.